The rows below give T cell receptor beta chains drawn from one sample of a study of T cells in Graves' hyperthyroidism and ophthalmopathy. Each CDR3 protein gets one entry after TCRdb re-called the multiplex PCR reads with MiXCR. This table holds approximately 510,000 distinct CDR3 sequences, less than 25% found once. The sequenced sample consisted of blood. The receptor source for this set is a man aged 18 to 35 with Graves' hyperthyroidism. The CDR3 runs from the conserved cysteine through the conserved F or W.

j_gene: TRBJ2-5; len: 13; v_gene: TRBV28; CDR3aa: CASSPGLLPTQYF
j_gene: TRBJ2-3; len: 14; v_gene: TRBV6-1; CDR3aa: CLVLQGGGPDTQYF
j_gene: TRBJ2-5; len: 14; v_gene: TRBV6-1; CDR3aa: CASSPLESQETQYF
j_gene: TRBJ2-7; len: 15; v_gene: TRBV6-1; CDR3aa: CASSDGTYGPAKRYF
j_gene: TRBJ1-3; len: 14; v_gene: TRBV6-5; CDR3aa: CASSFDRGRNTIYF
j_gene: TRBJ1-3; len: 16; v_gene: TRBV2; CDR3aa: CASSYLGTGSGNTIYF
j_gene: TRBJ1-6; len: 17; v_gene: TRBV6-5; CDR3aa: CASSYSRGGIHPSTLHF
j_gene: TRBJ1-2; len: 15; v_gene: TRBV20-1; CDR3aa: CSARDRDSPYYGYTF
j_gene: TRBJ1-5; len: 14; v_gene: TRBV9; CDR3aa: CASSAGDSNQPQHF
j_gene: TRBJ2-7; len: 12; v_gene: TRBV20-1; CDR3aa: CSASGQGFEQYF
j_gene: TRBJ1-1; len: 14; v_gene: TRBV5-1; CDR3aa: CASSFQGYNTEAFF
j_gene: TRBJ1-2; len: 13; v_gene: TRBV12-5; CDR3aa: CASGLDRADGYTF
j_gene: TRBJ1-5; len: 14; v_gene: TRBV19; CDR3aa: CASSITDSNQPQHF
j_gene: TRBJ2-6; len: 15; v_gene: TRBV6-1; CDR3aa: CASSKTVSGANVLTF
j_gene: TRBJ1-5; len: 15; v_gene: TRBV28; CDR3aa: CASSTGQGVKRPQHF
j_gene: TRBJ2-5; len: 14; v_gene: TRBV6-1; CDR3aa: CASRQGGAVETQYF
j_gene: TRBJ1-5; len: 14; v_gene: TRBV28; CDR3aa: CASSWRGGRQPQHF
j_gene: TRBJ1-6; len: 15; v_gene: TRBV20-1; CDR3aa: CSARDQAGWGSPLHF
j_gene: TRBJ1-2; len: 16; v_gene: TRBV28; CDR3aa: CASSPWQGLRGDGYTF